The 8 T cell receptor beta chains below come from one sample, sequenced in a study of CD8+CD57+ T cells in acquired aplastic anemia. The patients chosen for sequencing had shown expansion of CD8+CD57+ cells (detected by flow cytometry). Genomic DNA, the template, was used for profiling of the TCR beta VDJ and CDR3. TCRdb re-derived calls from the reads in MiXCR, one entry per CDR3 protein. The sample has about 190,000 distinct CDR3 sequences, just under 50% seen once; the top ten hold 9.7%. Sequencing was done on a sample of sorted CD4+, CD8+, or CD8+CD57+ T cells (not recorded which) from PBMCs. Source of these receptors: a human donor with aplastic anemia.

This clonotype was recorded a few times. The chain recombines TRBV15 with TRBJ2-3, with TRBD1 as a possible D gene (6 bases). Trimming removed 2 bases at V and 10 bases at J, with 10 bases between. Germline loops: CDR1 LNHNV, CDR2 YYDKDF (reference sequence). This CDR3 is 12 amino acids long. The CDR3 coding sequence is TGTGCCACCAGCAGACAACAGGGTCCGCAGTATTTT. This translates into CATSRQQGPQYF.

This clonotype has more than one count but fewer than ten. The rearrangement links TRBV16 to TRBJ1-2; D possibly corresponds to TRBD1 (5 bases). The V end was cut by 3 bases, the J end by 8 bases, with 10 bases between. The CDR3 extends over 12 amino acids. From germline, CDR1 is KGHSY and CDR2 FQNENV. Written as DNA, the CDR3 is TGTGCCAGCAGCCACCCAAGGGGCGGCTACACCTTC. Protein: CASSHPRGGYTF.

The chain links TRBV7-8 to TRBJ2-7; D uncertain. Germline values: CDR1 SGHVS, CDR2 FQNEAQ. CDR3 length: 15 amino acids. V shed 0 bases and J shed 4 bases, with 13 bases lying between them. CDR3 sequence: CASSLALGFRYEQYF. Here the CDR3 DNA reads TGTGCCAGCAGCTTAGCGTTGGGATTTCGGTACGAGCAGTACTTC.

This clonotype was observed at least ten times. This chain connects TRBV20-1 to TRBJ2-1, with 8 bases that match TRBD2. The V and J ends lost 6 bases and 4 bases, in that order; junction bases with no gene match: 8. The CDR3 is made up of 14 amino acids. The germline CDR1 and CDR2 sequences are DFQATT and SNEGSKA (reference sequence). As DNA, the CDR3 is TGCAGTGCGATACTAGCGGAGTCTTACAATGAGCAGTTCTTC. Translated: CSAILAESYNEQFF.

The chain employs TRBV24-1 and TRBJ2-3; TRBD1 might be the D (5 bases). CDR1 and CDR2 from the germline V gene are KGHDR and SFDVKD. This CDR3 comprises 16 residues. Trimming cost V 3 bases and J 2 bases, with 14 bases left between them. As DNA, the CDR3 is TGTGCCACCAGTGATACCCAGGGATACGACACAGATACGCAGTATTTT. Protein product: CATSDTQGYDTDTQYF.

This rearrangement joins TRBV11-1 to TRBJ2-1; no clear D gene. From germline, CDR1 is SGHAT and CDR2 FQDESV (reference sequence). The CDR3 is 15 residues long. Trimming left V 6 bases short and J 2 bases short, with 14 bases between. DNA of the CDR3: TGTGCCAGCAGTCTCCTAGTATTCACCTACAATGAGCAGTTCTTC. It specifies CASSLLVFTYNEQFF. The whole variable domain, filled in from reference TRBV11-1 and TRBJ2-1, reads EAEVAQSPRYKITEKSQAVAFWCDPISGHATLYWYRQILGQGPELLVQFQDESVVDDSQLPKDRFSAERLKGVDSTLKIQPAELGDSAMYLCASSLLVFTYNEQFFGPGTRLTVL.

This clonotype was recorded many times. The chain employs TRBV12-3 or TRBV12-4 and TRBJ1-1, with TRBD1 matching 7 bases. With V trimmed by 5 bases and J by 4 bases, 7 bases remained unmatched. The CDR3 runs to 14 residues. The CDR3 nucleotides are TGTGCCAGCAGTCCCCAGGGGGTGGGCACTGAAGCTTTCTTT. Its protein product is CASSPQGVGTEAFF.

This chain connects TRBV2 to TRBJ2-2; D unresolved. CDR1 SNHLY and CDR2 FYNNEI come from the germline V gene. CDR3 length: 12 amino acids. The V end lost 7 bases, the J end lost 3 bases, and 6 bases lay between the germline ends. CDR3 in amino acids: CASKPDTGELFF. DNA of the CDR3: TGTGCCAGCAAGCCAGACACCGGGGAGCTGTTTTTT. Based on the CDR3 plus reference TRBV2 and TRBJ2-2, the full variable domain is EPEVTQTPSHQVTQMGQEVILRCVPISNHLYFYWYRQILGQKVEFLVSFYNNEISEKSEIFDDQFSVERPDGSNFTLKIRSTKLEDSAMYFCASKPDTGELFFGEGSRLTVL.